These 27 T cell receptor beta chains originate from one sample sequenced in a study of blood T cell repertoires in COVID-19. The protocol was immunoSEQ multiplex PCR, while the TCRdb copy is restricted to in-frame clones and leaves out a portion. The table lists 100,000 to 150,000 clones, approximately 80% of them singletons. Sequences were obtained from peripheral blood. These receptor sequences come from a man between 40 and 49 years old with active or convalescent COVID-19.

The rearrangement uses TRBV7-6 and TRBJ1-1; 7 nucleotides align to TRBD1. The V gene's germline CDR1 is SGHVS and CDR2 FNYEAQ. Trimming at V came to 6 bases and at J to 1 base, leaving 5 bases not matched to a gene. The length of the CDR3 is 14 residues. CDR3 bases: TGTGCCAGCAGTCTCGGGACAGAGAACACTGAAGCTTTCTTT. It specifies CASSLGTENTEAFF.

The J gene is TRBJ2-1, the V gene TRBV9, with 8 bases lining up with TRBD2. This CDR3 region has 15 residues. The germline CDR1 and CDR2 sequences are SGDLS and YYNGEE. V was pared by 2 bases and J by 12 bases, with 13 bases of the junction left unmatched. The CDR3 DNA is TGTGCCAGCAGCGTCCACCCAGGGCGGGAGGCCCCGCAGTTCTTC. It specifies CASSVHPGREAPQFF.

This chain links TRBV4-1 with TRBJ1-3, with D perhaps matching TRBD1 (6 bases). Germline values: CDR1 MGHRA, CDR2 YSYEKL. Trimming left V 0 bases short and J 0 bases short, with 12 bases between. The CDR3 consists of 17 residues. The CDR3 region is CASSQERGTSSGNTIYF. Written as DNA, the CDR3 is TGCGCCAGCAGCCAAGAGAGAGGGACAAGCTCTGGAAACACCATATATTTT.

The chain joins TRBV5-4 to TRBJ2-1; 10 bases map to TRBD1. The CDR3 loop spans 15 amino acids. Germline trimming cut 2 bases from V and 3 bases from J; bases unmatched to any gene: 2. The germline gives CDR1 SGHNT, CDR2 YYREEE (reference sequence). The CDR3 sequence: CASSLGQGDYNEQFF. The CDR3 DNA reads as TGTGCCAGCAGCTTAGGACAGGGGGACTACAATGAGCAGTTCTTC.

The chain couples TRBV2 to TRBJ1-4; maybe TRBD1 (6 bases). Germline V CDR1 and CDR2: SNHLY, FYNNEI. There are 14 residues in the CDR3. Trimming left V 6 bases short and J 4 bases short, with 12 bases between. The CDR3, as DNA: TGTGCCAGCAGGAAGGACAGAGTTAATGAAAAACTGTTTTTT. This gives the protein CASRKDRVNEKLFF.

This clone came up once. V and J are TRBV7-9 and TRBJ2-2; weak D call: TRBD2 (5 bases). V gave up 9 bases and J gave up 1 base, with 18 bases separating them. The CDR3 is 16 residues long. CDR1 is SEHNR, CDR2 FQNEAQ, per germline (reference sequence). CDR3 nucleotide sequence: TGTGCCAGTTGGCCCGTCCGGGAAGGGAACACCGGGGAGCTGTTTTTT. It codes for CASWPVREGNTGELFF.

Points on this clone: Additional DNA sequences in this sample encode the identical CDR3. The CDR3: CASSLGAGLQETQYF. The DNA for the CDR3 is TGCGCCAGCAGCTTGGGAGCGGGGCTGCAAGAGACCCAGTACTTC. The chain recombines TRBV5-1 with TRBJ2-5; 7 bases fit TRBD2. CDR3 length: 15 amino acids. CDR1 is SGHRS and CDR2 is YFSETQ in the germline V gene. J was trimmed by 2 bases and V by 0 bases; bases with no gene match: 4.

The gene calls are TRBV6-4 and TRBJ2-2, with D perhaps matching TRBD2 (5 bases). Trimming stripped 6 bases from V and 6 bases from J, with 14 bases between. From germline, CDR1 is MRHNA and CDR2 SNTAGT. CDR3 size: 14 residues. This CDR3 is CASRQTTLAGELFF. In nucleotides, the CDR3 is TGTGCCAGCAGACAGACTACCTTGGCCGGGGAGCTGTTTTTT.

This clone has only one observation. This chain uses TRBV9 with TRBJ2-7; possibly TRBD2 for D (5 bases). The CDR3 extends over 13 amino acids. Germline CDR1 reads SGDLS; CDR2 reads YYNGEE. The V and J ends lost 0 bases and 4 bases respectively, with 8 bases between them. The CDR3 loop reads CASSVEPGYEQYF. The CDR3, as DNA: TGTGCCAGCAGCGTAGAACCGGGGTACGAGCAGTACTTC. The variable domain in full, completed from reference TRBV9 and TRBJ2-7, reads DSGVTQTPKHLITATGQRVTLRCSPRSGDLSVYWYQQSLDQGLQFLIQYYNGEERAKGNILERFSAQQFPDLHSELNLSSLELGDSALYFCASSVEPGYEQYFGPGTRLTVT.

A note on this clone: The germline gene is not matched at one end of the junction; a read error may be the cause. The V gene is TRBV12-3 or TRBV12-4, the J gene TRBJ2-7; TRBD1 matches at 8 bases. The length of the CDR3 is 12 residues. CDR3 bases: TGTGCCAGCAGTTTAAGGGGGACAGGTCTCCGCTTC. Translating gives CASSLRGTGLRF.

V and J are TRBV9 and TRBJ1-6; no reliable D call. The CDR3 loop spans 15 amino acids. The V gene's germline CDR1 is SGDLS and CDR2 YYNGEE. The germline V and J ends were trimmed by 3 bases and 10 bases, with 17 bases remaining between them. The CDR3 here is CASSATGGLESPLHF. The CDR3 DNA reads TGTGCCAGCAGCGCTACTGGAGGGTTGGAGTCACCCCTCCACTTT.

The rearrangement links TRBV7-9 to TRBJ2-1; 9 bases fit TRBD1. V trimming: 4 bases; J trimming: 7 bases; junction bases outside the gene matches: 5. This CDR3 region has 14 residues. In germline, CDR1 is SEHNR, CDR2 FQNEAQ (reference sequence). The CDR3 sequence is CASSWGTGQNEQFF. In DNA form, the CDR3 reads TGTGCCAGCAGCTGGGGGACAGGGCAAAATGAGCAGTTCTTC.

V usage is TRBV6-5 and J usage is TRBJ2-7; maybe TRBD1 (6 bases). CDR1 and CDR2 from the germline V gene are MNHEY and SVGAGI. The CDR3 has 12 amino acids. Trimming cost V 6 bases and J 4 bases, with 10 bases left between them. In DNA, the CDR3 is TGTGCCAGCAGGGGGACACTTTACGAGCAGTACTTC. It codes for CASRGTLYEQYF.

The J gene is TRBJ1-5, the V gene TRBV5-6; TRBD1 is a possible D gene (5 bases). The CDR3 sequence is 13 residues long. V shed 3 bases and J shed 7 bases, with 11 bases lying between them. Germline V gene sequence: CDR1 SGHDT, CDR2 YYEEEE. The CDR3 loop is CASSWGEGQPQHF. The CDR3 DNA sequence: TGTGCCAGCAGCTGGGGGGAGGGGCAGCCCCAGCATTTT. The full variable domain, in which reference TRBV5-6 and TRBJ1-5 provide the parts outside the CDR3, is DAGVTQSPTHLIKTRGQQVTLRCSPKSGHDTVSWYQQALGQGPQFIFQYYEEEERQRGNFPDRFSGHQFPNYSSELNVNALLLGDSALYLCASSWGEGQPQHFGDGTRLSIL.

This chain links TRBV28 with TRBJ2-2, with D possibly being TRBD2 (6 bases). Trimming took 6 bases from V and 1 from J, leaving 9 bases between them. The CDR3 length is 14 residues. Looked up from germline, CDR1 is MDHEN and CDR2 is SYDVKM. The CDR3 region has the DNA TGTGCCAGCAGCCTGGGAGGGAACACCGGGGAGCTGTTTTTT. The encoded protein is CASSLGGNTGELFF.

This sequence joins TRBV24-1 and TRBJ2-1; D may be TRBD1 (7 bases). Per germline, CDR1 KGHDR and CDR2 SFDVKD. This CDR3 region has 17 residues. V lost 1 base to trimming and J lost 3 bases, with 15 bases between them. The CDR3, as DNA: TGTGCCACCAGTGATTTCGGCAGGGGGAGGAACTACAATGAGCAGTTCTTC. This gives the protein CATSDFGRGRNYNEQFF.

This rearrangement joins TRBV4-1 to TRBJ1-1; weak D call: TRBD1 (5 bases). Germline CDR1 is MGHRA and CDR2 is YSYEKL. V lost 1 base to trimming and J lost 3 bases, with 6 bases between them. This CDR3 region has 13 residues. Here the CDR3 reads CASSQGQYTEAFF. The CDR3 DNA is TGCGCCAGCAGCCAAGGACAGTACACTGAAGCTTTCTTT.

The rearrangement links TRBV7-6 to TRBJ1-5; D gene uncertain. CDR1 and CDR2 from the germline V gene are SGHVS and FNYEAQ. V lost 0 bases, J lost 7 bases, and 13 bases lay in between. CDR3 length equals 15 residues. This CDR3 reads CASSLAPGSGQPQHF. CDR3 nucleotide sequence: TGTGCCAGCAGCTTAGCGCCCGGGAGTGGACAGCCCCAGCATTTT.

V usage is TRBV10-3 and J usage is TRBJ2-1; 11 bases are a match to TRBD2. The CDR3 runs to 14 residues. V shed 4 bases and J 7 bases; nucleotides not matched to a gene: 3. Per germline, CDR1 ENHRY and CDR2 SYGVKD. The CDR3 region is CAISGLAGGNEQFF. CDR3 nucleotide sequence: TGTGCCATCAGTGGGTTAGCGGGAGGGAATGAGCAGTTCTTC.

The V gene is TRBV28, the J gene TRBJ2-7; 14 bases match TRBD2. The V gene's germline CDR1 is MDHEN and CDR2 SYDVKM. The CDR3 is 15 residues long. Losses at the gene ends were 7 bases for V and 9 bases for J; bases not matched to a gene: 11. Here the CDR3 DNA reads TGTGCCAGCAATTCAGCGGGGGGACTAGCGGGAGTGCAGTACTTC. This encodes CASNSAGGLAGVQYF.

CDR3 nucleotides: TGTGCCACCAGTGATGGAGGCTTGGGAGGAAGGGCGCAGTATTTT. Protein: CATSDGGLGGRAQYF. The rearrangement joins TRBV24-1 to TRBJ2-3; a possible D gene is TRBD2 (6 bases). This CDR3 region has 15 residues. V was trimmed by 3 bases and J by 10 bases, leaving 19 bases between them. Germline V gene sequence: CDR1 KGHDR, CDR2 SFDVKD.

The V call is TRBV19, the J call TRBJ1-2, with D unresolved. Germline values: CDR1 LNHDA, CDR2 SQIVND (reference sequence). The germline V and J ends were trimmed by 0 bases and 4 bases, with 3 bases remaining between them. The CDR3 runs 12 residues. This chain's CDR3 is CASSIDFYGYTF. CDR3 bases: TGTGCCAGTAGTATAGACTTCTATGGCTACACCTTC.

The CDR3 sequence is CARDEKPHRGTEAFF. The DNA for the CDR3 is TGTGCCAGAGATGAAAAGCCCCATCGGGGCACTGAAGCTTTCTTT. The V and J genes are TRBV21-1 and TRBJ1-1. TRBV21-1 represents a pseudogene. The CDR3 contains 15 residues.

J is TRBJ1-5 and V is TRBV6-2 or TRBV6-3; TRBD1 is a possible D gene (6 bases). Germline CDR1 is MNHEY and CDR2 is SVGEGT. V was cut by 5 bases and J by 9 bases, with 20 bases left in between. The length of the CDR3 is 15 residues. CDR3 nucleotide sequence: TGTGCCAGCAGTGACCGGGACACAAACTTTTGGCCCCAGCATTTT. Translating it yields CASSDRDTNFWPQHF.

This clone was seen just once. The CDR3 spells CASSRTTGNTEAFF. The CDR3 bases are TGTGCCAGCAGCCGGACTACAGGGAACACTGAAGCTTTCTTT. The chain employs TRBV14 and TRBJ1-1; possible D gene TRBD1, 5 bases. CDR3 length: 14 amino acids. Germline loops: CDR1 SGHDN, CDR2 FVKESK. V shed 4 bases and J shed 1 base, with 10 bases lying between them.

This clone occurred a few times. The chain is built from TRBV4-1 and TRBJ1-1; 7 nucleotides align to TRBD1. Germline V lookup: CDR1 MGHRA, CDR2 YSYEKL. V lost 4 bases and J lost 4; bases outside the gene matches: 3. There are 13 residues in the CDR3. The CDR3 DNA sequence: TGCGCCAGCAGCCTGGGACAGTTCACTGAAGCTTTCTTT. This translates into CASSLGQFTEAFF.

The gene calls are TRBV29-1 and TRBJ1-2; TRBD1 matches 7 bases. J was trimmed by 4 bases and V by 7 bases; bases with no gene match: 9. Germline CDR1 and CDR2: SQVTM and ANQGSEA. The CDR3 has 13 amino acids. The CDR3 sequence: CSAGTATVYGYTF. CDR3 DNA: TGCAGCGCCGGGACAGCCACTGTCTATGGCTACACCTTC.